The 30 T cell receptor beta chains below were found in one sample sequenced in a study of cytotoxic CD8 clonotypes in ibrutinib-treated CLL. The table came from immunoSEQ multiplex PCR; TCRdb's copy has only in-frame clones and leaves some out. The top ten clones hold about 39% of a sample with over 95,000 clones, roughly 57% of them seen once. The source was PBMCs, collected after 24 months of ibrutinib treatment. Receptors originate from a human donor with chronic lymphocytic leukemia.

The chain joins TRBV9 to TRBJ1-4; 8 positions match TRBD1. Per the germline V gene, CDR1 is SGDLS and CDR2 is YYNGEE. The CDR3 is made up of 16 amino acids. J was trimmed by 4 bases and V by 4 bases; bases with no gene match: 9. The CDR3 bases are TGTGCCAGCAGCCTAGGACAGGGTTGGGGTAATGAAAAACTGTTTTTT. Translated: CASSLGQGWGNEKLFF.

DNA for the CDR3: TGTGCCAGCAGCTCCAACACAGGGGGGGCAGATACGCAGTATTTT. This translates into CASSSNTGGADTQYF. The chain recombines TRBV11-3 with TRBJ2-3; tentative D call: TRBD1 (8 bases). The CDR3 is 15 residues long. Trimming took 4 bases from V and 4 from J, leaving 15 bases between them. CDR1 and CDR2 from the germline V gene are SGHNT and YENEEA.

V usage is TRBV6-4 and J usage is TRBJ2-1; TRBD2 agrees at 14 bases. V lost 4 bases and J lost 5; bases outside the gene matches: 4. Germline V gene data show CDR1 as MRHNA and CDR2 as SNTAGT. The length of the CDR3 is 16 residues. The chain's CDR3 is CASSAGTSGRNNEQFF. The CDR3 bases are TGTGCCAGCAGTGCCGGGACTAGCGGGAGAAACAATGAGCAGTTCTTC.

This clone was detected only a few times. The genes are TRBV7-9 and TRBJ2-3; possible D gene TRBD2, 6 bases. CDR3 length equals 15 residues. Looked up from germline, CDR1 is SEHNR and CDR2 is FQNEAQ (reference sequence). Trimming shortened V by 5 bases and J by 1 base, and 13 bases separated the two germline ends. The CDR3 protein is CASSTRTTGTDTQYF. The CDR3 nucleotides are TGTGCCAGCAGCACGAGGACTACTGGCACAGATACGCAGTATTTT.

This clone has a count of ten or more. The chain is built from TRBV10-3 and TRBJ1-2; D gene ambiguous. Between the trimmed V and J ends, which lost 6 bases and 6 bases, there was a span of 14 bases. Germline lookup yields CDR1 ENHRY and CDR2 SYGVKD. The CDR3 extends over 13 amino acids. DNA of the CDR3: TGTGCCATCAGAGAAAACCCGGGAAATGGCTACACCTTC. Its protein product is CAIRENPGNGYTF.

V and J are TRBV18 and TRBJ2-5, with D unclear. Trimming pared 4 bases from V and 1 base from J, leaving 13 bases between. The germline V gene has CDR1 KGHSH and CDR2 LQKENI. CDR3 length: 15 amino acids. CDR3 DNA sequence: TGTGCCAGCTCACAGGGCCAAAGCGTCCAAGAGACCCAGTACTTC. Amino acid sequence: CASSQGQSVQETQYF.

CDR3 nucleotides: TGTGCCAGTAGTAGACAGGGAGGGCAAGAGACCCAGTACTTC. This codes for CASSRQGGQETQYF. The chain recombines TRBV19 with TRBJ2-5; D is tentatively TRBD1 or TRBD2 (7 bases each). Germline values: CDR1 LNHDA, CDR2 SQIVND (reference sequence). The CDR3 loop spans 14 amino acids. The V and J ends lost 4 bases and 2 bases respectively, with 11 bases between them.

This chain links TRBV7-9 with TRBJ2-7; the match to TRBD2 covers 8 bases. CDR1 and CDR2 from the germline V gene are SEHNR and FQNEAQ (reference sequence). This CDR3 is 14 amino acids long. V lost 7 bases and J lost 3; bases outside the gene matches: 8. CDR3 in DNA: TGTGCCAGCACCAGATGGCGGGGGGTCTACGAGCAGTACTTC. Protein product: CASTRWRGVYEQYF.

This chain links TRBV21-1 with TRBJ2-5; no DNA check was done on the table's D call, TRBD2. TRBV21-1 is a pseudogene. The CDR3 runs to 16 residues. The CDR3 sequence is CASNSPGLAGQETQYF. For the CDR3, the DNA is TGTGCCAGCAACTCTCCGGGACTAGCGGGACAAGAGACCCAGTACTTC.

CDR3 DNA: TGTGCCAGTGGACGGGACAGGGACTACGAGCAGTACTTC. It is translated as CASGRDRDYEQYF. The chain joins TRBV11-3 to TRBJ2-7, with 9 positions matching TRBD1. V lost 9 bases, J lost 3 bases, and 6 bases stayed unmatched. The CDR3 consists of 13 residues. Germline V gene sequence: CDR1 SGHNT, CDR2 YENEEA.

This clone was seen a handful of times. V usage is TRBV19 and J usage is TRBJ2-7, with 8 nucleotides matching TRBD1. The CDR3 sequence is 13 residues long. Germline V lookup: CDR1 LNHDA, CDR2 SQIVND (reference sequence). Trimming removed 7 bases from V and 4 bases from J; junction bases left unmatched: 6. CDR3 nucleotides: TGTGCCAGTAAGAGGACAGGGAATTACGAGCAGTACTTC. Its protein product is CASKRTGNYEQYF. Full variable domain (remainder filled in from reference TRBV19 and TRBJ2-7): DGGITQSPKYLFRKEGQNVTLSCEQNLNHDAMYWYRQDPGQGLRLIYYSQIVNDFQKGDIAEGYSVSREKKESFPLTVTSAQKNPTAFYLCASKRTGNYEQYFGPGTRLTVT.

This clone was counted many times. V is TRBV18 and J is TRBJ1-4; tentative D call: TRBD1 (6 bases). The CDR3 sequence is 14 residues long. Germline lookup yields CDR1 KGHSH and CDR2 LQKENI. Trimming pared 2 bases from V and 6 bases from J, leaving 10 bases between. CDR3 in amino acids: CASSPDGTHEKLFF. Written as DNA, the CDR3 is TGTGCCAGCTCACCAGATGGGACACATGAAAAACTGTTTTTT.

V gene TRBV7-3 combines with J gene TRBJ2-1; TRBD1 agrees at 8 bases. The CDR3 length is 15 residues. Germline V lookup: CDR1 SGHTA, CDR2 FQGTGA. V gave up 3 bases and J gave up 2 bases; unmatched junction bases: 3. The CDR3 loop is CASSFDRGTYNEQFF. In DNA, the CDR3 is TGTGCCAGCAGCTTTGACAGGGGAACCTACAATGAGCAGTTCTTC.

This sequence joins TRBV30 and TRBJ2-5; D not certain. Looked up from germline, CDR1 is GTSNPN and CDR2 is SVGIG (reference sequence). V gave up 3 bases and J gave up 6 bases, with 14 bases separating them. The CDR3 extends over 13 amino acids. CDR3 coding DNA: TGTGCCTGGAGGGGTCAGGTAGGGAAGACCCAGTACTTC. As protein: CAWRGQVGKTQYF.

The chain employs TRBV15 and TRBJ2-5; D unclear. This CDR3 is built from 13 residues. CDR1 and CDR2 (germline): LNHNV, YYDKDF (reference sequence). V shed 5 bases and J shed 2 bases, with 9 bases lying between them. This CDR3 reads CATSRAVQETQYF. Written as DNA, the CDR3 is TGTGCCACCAGCCGGGCGGTACAAGAGACCCAGTACTTC.

V and J are TRBV2 and TRBJ1-2, with D possibly TRBD1 on 5 matching bases. CDR1 is SNHLY, CDR2 FYNNEI, per germline. This CDR3 spans 12 amino acids. The V end was cut by 4 bases, the J end by 8 bases, with 11 bases between. The CDR3 sequence is CASSGQGTGYTF. The CDR3 DNA reads as TGTGCCAGCAGTGGGCAGGGAACAGGCTACACCTTC.

The CDR3 sequence: CASSNLWGRGETQYF. In DNA, the CDR3 is TGCGCCAGCAGCAATTTATGGGGGCGGGGGGAGACCCAGTACTTC. This rearrangement joins TRBV5-1 to TRBJ2-5, with TRBD2 as a possible D gene (7 bases). Germline V gene sequence: CDR1 SGHRS, CDR2 YFSETQ. Trimming removed 4 bases from V and 5 bases from J, with 18 bases in between. The CDR3 length is 15 residues.

The chain has TRBV15 and TRBJ2-3; unclear D gene. The V and J ends lost 0 bases and 6 bases respectively, with 19 bases between them. The CDR3 consists of 17 residues. The germline CDR1 and CDR2 sequences are LNHNV and YYDKDF (reference sequence). The CDR3 loop reads CATSRDNPATQADTQYF. The CDR3 DNA sequence: TGTGCCACCAGCAGAGATAACCCCGCTACCCAGGCGGATACGCAGTATTTT.

The count of this clone is one. CDR3 residues: CASSLSPGQMNTGELFF. The CDR3 coding sequence is TGTGCCAGCAGCTTATCTCCGGGACAGATGAACACCGGGGAGCTGTTTTTT. The chain has TRBV7-2 and TRBJ2-2, with 7 bases identical to TRBD1. The V gene end was trimmed by 2 bases and the J gene end by 1 base; junction bases not matched to a gene: 7. Per the germline V gene, CDR1 is SGHTA and CDR2 is FQGNSA. The CDR3 is 17 residues long.

This clone was recorded a few times. V usage is TRBV9 and J usage is TRBJ2-3; the D gene is possibly TRBD1 (6 bases). V dropped 0 bases and J dropped 6 bases, with 11 bases sitting between them. There are 14 residues in the CDR3. Germline-derived CDR1 and CDR2 are SGDLS and YYNGEE. CDR3 amino acids: CASSVGDTLDTQYF. CDR3 DNA: TGTGCCAGCAGCGTAGGGGACACCCTGGATACGCAGTATTTT.

This clone has just a few counts. This rearrangement joins TRBV7-9 to TRBJ1-1, with no clear D. The CDR3 sequence is 17 residues long. Trimming stripped 6 bases from V and 1 base from J, with 21 bases between. Germline V CDR1 and CDR2: SEHNR, FQNEAQ (reference sequence). The CDR3 DNA sequence: TGTGCCAGCAGACCTAGTAAAGTGCGGGGAAAGAACACTGAAGCTTTCTTT. This sequence encodes CASRPSKVRGKNTEAFF.

This clone has just a few counts. The chain employs TRBV29-1 and TRBJ1-2, with TRBD1 as a possible D gene (5 bases). This CDR3 has 12 amino acids. V was cut by 4 bases and J by 3 bases, with 9 bases left in between. Germline lookup yields CDR1 SQVTM and CDR2 ANQGSEA. The CDR3 bases are TGCAGCGTTGTGCGGGGCGACTATGGCTACACCTTC. Its protein is CSVVRGDYGYTF.

CDR3 in amino acids: CASSFWGASQETQYF. The CDR3 nucleotides are TGTGCCAGCAGCTTTTGGGGGGCGAGTCAAGAGACCCAGTACTTC. The V call is TRBV7-9, the J call TRBJ2-5; D may be TRBD1 or TRBD2 (6 bases each). The V end lost 3 bases, the J end lost 2 bases, and 13 bases lay between the germline ends. The CDR3 spans 15 residues. Germline CDR1 is SEHNR and CDR2 is FQNEAQ (reference sequence).

The V and J genes are TRBV6-5 and TRBJ1-2; D is undetermined. The germline V and J ends were trimmed by 3 bases and 7 bases, with 9 bases remaining between them. Germline V gives CDR1 MNHEY, CDR2 SVGAGI. The CDR3 contains 12 residues. DNA for the CDR3: TGTGCCAGCAGTTATGGAGCGGGTGGCTACACCTTC. It is translated as CASSYGAGGYTF.

Notes on this clone: This sample includes further DNA sequences coding for the same CDR3. The chain recombines TRBV6-5 with TRBJ2-7, with D perhaps being TRBD1 or TRBD2 (6 bases each). Trimming removed 8 bases at V and 3 bases at J, with 8 bases between. In germline, CDR1 is MNHEY, CDR2 SVGAGI. The CDR3 consists of 11 residues. Written as DNA, the CDR3 is TGTGCCAGCCGGGGGCTCTACGAGCAGTACTTC. Translation: CASRGLYEQYF.

The chain recombines TRBV27 with TRBJ2-2; a possible D gene is TRBD2 (5 bases). This CDR3 has 13 amino acids. Trimming removed 7 bases from V and 4 bases from J, with 10 bases in between. Per germline, CDR1 MNHEY and CDR2 SMNVEV (reference sequence). CDR3 nucleotides: TGTGCCAGCACCGGTGGAGGCACCGGGGAGCTGTTTTTT. It encodes CASTGGGTGELFF.

The chain recombines TRBV5-5 with TRBJ1-2; 8 bases agree with TRBD1. The germline V gene encodes CDR1 SGHKS and CDR2 YYEKEE (reference sequence). V shed 2 bases, J shed 8 bases, and the junction held 5 bases outside the gene matches. The CDR3 contains 13 residues. The CDR3 reads CASSFQGAEGYTF. Here the CDR3 DNA reads TGTGCCAGCAGCTTCCAGGGGGCAGAAGGCTACACCTTC.

The chain recombines TRBV27 with TRBJ2-2; D gene unclear. The CDR3 runs to 13 residues. V lost 3 bases and J 4 bases, leaving 6 bases between the germline ends. Germline V gene data show CDR1 as MNHEY and CDR2 as SMNVEV (reference sequence). The CDR3 DNA reads TGTGCCAGCAGTTTCGCCCCCACCGGGGAGCTGTTTTTT. This translates into CASSFAPTGELFF.

The chain has TRBV5-4 and TRBJ2-7; D is perhaps TRBD1 (6 bases). Germline values: CDR1 SGHNT, CDR2 YYREEE (reference sequence). The CDR3 extends over 16 amino acids. V dropped 3 bases and J dropped 4 bases, with 20 bases sitting between them. The CDR3 nucleotides are TGTGCCAGCAGCTCTATGACAGGCGGCGATCTGTACGAGCAGTACTTC. Translating gives CASSSMTGGDLYEQYF.

The count of this clone is one. The genes are TRBV6-1 and TRBJ2-7; D is unresolved. V was trimmed by 8 bases and J by 4 bases, leaving 15 bases between them. The CDR3 loop spans 13 amino acids. Germline CDR1 MNHNS, CDR2 SASEGT. The CDR3 spells CASLGLLPYEQYF. As DNA, the CDR3 is TGTGCCAGCCTAGGCCTCCTCCCATACGAGCAGTACTTC.